The clone carrying this T cell receptor (beta chain) is a singleton in its sample. Treatment here: over 15 received Ad26.COV2.S at low or high dose, single or two shots; several received placebo; per-sample allocation not given. All samples were drawn on day 63, counting from the first vaccine or placebo injection. This specimen comes from a study of Ad26.COV2.S vaccination and SARS-CoV-2 variants. Study overall: COV1001, an Ad26.COV2.S trial, supplied this vaccine-arm donor. Participants got Ad26.COV2.S intramuscularly, once or twice 56 days apart.

Clones were sequenced by immunoSEQ multiplex PCR, and TCRdb holds only the in-frame ones, with some missing. Of some 270,000 clones in the sample, roughly 87% were seen once. CDR3 length equals 18 residues. Between the trimmed V and J ends, which lost 5 bases and 0 bases, there was a span of 21 bases. From germline, CDR1 is SNHLY and CDR2 FYNNEI. The rearrangement uses TRBV2 and TRBJ2-3; D is perhaps TRBD1 (5 bases). This specimen was peripheral blood, taken in a trial of Ad26.COV2.S vaccine versus placebo. This TCR was sampled from a person between 18 and 59 years old who received the Ad26.COV2.S COVID-19 vaccine or a placebo. DNA for the CDR3: TGTGCCAGCAGTCGGCAGGCTTCAGGGCCCTATAGCACAGATACGCAGTATTTT. Its protein is CASSRQASGPYSTDTQYF.